These 23 T cell receptor beta chains originate from one sample sequenced in a study of molecular identifiers for immune sequencing clone quantification. TCRdb independently ran MiXCR on the PCR reads; one entry per CDR3 protein. The sample shows roughly 71,000 distinct CDR3 sequences, around a sixth of them seen only once. Sequencing was carried out using naive CD8+ T cells from blood, with Jurkat cell RNA spiked in. Subset indicated: FACS-sorted CD8+CD4-CCR7+CD45RA+ naive T cells. These receptors were taken from a human donor in good health. Some libraries in this study had Jurkat cell RNA spiked in.

The chain links TRBV20-1 to TRBJ1-1, with D perhaps matching TRBD1 (6 bases). The germline CDR1 and CDR2 sequences are DFQATT and SNEGSKA (reference sequence). V was cut by 3 bases and J by 1 base, with 15 bases left in between. This CDR3 has 15 residues. CDR3 sequence reads: CSARLLRDTNTEAFF. The CDR3 nucleotides read TGCAGTGCTAGGTTACTTCGGGACACGAACACTGAAGCTTTCTTT.

This clonotype was seen a few times. One base away lies a much larger clone, so this may be a sequencing read error. The rearrangement links TRBV30 to TRBJ2-2; D unresolved. The CDR3 consists of 12 residues. Germline V lookup: CDR1 GTSNPN, CDR2 SVGIG (reference sequence). V shed 5 bases and J shed 1 base, with 5 bases lying between them. CDR3 bases: TGTGCCTGGGCTGGGAACACCGGGGAGCTGTTTTTT. This codes for CAWAGNTGELFF.

V is TRBV6-5 and J is TRBJ2-1, with D perhaps matching TRBD2 (6 bases). The V end lost 0 bases, the J end lost 5 bases, and 14 bases lay between the germline ends. Germline lookup yields CDR1 MNHEY and CDR2 SVGAGI. The CDR3 covers 16 residues. CDR3 loop: CASSYSTGEIHNEQFF. In nucleotides, the CDR3 is TGTGCCAGCAGTTACTCAACGGGAGAAATCCACAATGAGCAGTTCTTC.

In regard to this clonotype: A much more abundant neighbour one base away suggests this may be a read error. The chain couples TRBV7-9 to TRBJ2-7; weak D call: TRBD1 (6 bases). Germline loops: CDR1 SEHNR, CDR2 FQNEAQ (reference sequence). This CDR3 has 14 residues. V was cut by 3 bases and J by 2 bases, with 11 bases left in between. This chain's CDR3 is CASSFSGAAYEQYF. DNA of the CDR3: TGTGCCAGCAGCTTTTCAGGGGCGGCCTACGAGCAGTACTTC.

This clonotype was seen repeatedly, ten times or more. The J gene is TRBJ2-1, the V gene TRBV20-1; TRBD2 might be the D (5 bases). Looked up from germline, CDR1 is DFQATT and CDR2 is SNEGSKA (reference sequence). V was shortened by 0 bases and J by 5 bases, with 14 bases between the two germline ends. The CDR3 is 15 residues long. The CDR3 bases are TGCAGTGCTAGAGATAGGGAGTTCCTCAACAATGAGCAGTTCTTC. The encoded protein is CSARDREFLNNEQFF.

The gene calls are TRBV4-1 and TRBJ1-5; TRBD1 is a possible D gene (6 bases). Germline V gene data show CDR1 as MGHRA and CDR2 as YSYEKL. Trimming stripped 3 bases from V and 6 bases from J, with 15 bases between. The CDR3 is made up of 15 amino acids. In DNA, the CDR3 is TGCGCCAGCAGCCACCTTTGCCAGGGGAGTCAGCCCCAGCATTTT. It is translated as CASSHLCQGSQPQHF.

Of note for this clonotype: A read error may explain this, as a much larger clone is one base away. The rearrangement joins TRBV28 to TRBJ1-5; 7 bases are shared with TRBD1. This CDR3 contains 15 residues. Germline V gene sequence: CDR1 MDHEN, CDR2 SYDVKM. This CDR3 is CASGLFAGGNQPQHF. The CDR3 region has the DNA TGTGCCAGCGGTTTATTTGCAGGGGGGAATCAGCCCCAGCATTTT.

The table lists this clonotype with many counts. The V gene is TRBV6-6, the J gene TRBJ1-2; D is perhaps TRBD1 (5 bases). Looked up from germline, CDR1 is MNHNY and CDR2 is SVGAGI (reference sequence). V was shortened by 5 bases and J by 4 bases, with 14 bases between the two germline ends. This CDR3 comprises 14 residues. CDR3 coding DNA: TGTGCCAGCAGTCCCATCGGGGGACTCTATGGCTACACCTTC. Protein: CASSPIGGLYGYTF.

In this sample, this clonotype turned up many times. The chain links TRBV7-8 to TRBJ2-5, with 12 bases fitting TRBD2. This CDR3 contains 18 residues. V trimming: 5 bases; J trimming: 6 bases; junction bases outside the gene matches: 16. The germline gives CDR1 SGHVS, CDR2 FQNEAQ. The CDR3 DNA is TGTGCCAGCAGCCCAGGACTAGCGGGAACGGGAACAGCCCAGACCCAGTACTTC. Its translation: CASSPGLAGTGTAQTQYF.

Turning to this clonotype: This may arise from a read error, as a much more abundant clone is one base away. This rearrangement joins TRBV27 to TRBJ1-5; D might be TRBD1 (6 bases). V lost 3 bases and J 4 bases, leaving 10 bases between the germline ends. Germline CDR1 reads MNHEY; CDR2 reads SMNVEV (reference sequence). CDR3 length: 14 residues. The CDR3 loop is CASSFQGLNQPQHF. The DNA of the CDR3 is TGTGCCAGCAGTTTCCAGGGGTTAAATCAGCCCCAGCATTTT.

V usage is TRBV5-1 and J usage is TRBJ2-7, with no clear D. The germline V gene encodes CDR1 SGHRS and CDR2 YFSETQ. The length of the CDR3 is 15 residues. V lost 5 bases to trimming and J lost 2 bases, with 17 bases between them. DNA of the CDR3: TGCGCCAGCAGTCCTTGGCGAGTTGGTCCCTACGAGCAGTACTTC. Translated: CASSPWRVGPYEQYF.

The chain carries TRBV27 and TRBJ2-1; no clear D. Between the trimmed V and J ends, which lost 1 base and 3 bases, there was a span of 7 bases. CDR1 and CDR2 (germline): MNHEY, SMNVEV (reference sequence). This CDR3 has 14 residues. CDR3 sequence: CASSLYPNYNEQFF. The CDR3 DNA reads TGTGCCAGCAGTTTATACCCGAACTACAATGAGCAGTTCTTC.

About this clonotype itself: This could be a read error, since a much larger clone is one nucleotide away. The gene calls are TRBV27 and TRBJ1-4; no reliable D call. The CDR3 sequence is 16 residues long. CDR1 and CDR2 from the germline V gene are MNHEY and SMNVEV (reference sequence). V was shortened by 11 bases and J by 8 bases, with 27 bases between the two germline ends. The CDR3 reads CARGPYGVSSLEKLFF. In DNA, the CDR3 is TGTGCCCGCGGACCCTATGGAGTCAGCTCCTTGGAAAAACTGTTTTTT.

This clonotype has at least ten counts. CDR3 in DNA: TGTGCCAGCAGTTTTTTCGGCTACGAGCAGTACTTC. This translates into CASSFFGYEQYF. The rearrangement links TRBV28 to TRBJ2-7, with no clear D. Trimming pared 3 bases from V and 3 bases from J, leaving 6 bases between. This CDR3 is 12 amino acids long. In germline, CDR1 is MDHEN, CDR2 SYDVKM.

This clonotype was seen many times. The V and J genes are TRBV6-5 and TRBJ1-1; D remains ambiguous. Trimming removed 0 bases from V and 4 bases from J, with 6 bases in between. From germline, CDR1 is MNHEY and CDR2 SVGAGI. This CDR3 is 13 amino acids long. CDR3 DNA sequence: TGTGCCAGCAGTTACTCGATTGTCACTGAAGCTTTCTTT. It is translated as CASSYSIVTEAFF.

The chain links TRBV23-1 to TRBJ1-4; TRBD1 agrees at 11 bases. TRBV23-1 is identified as an open reading frame with a role that is uncertain. This CDR3 region has 15 residues. Germline trimming cut 7 bases from V and 2 bases from J; bases unmatched to any gene: 3. The CDR3 DNA is TGCGCCAGCAACCGGGACAGGGGGACTAATGAAAAACTGTTTTTT. It encodes CASNRDRGTNEKLFF.

This clonotype is labeled medium-sized. The chain joins TRBV10-3 to TRBJ2-1; tentative D call: TRBD2 (5 bases). Trimming removed 10 bases from V and 8 bases from J, with 12 bases in between. CDR1 is ENHRY, CDR2 SYGVKD, per germline. This CDR3 contains 11 residues. CDR3 coding DNA: TGTGCCACGAGGGATGCCCATGAGCAGTTCTTC. This translates into CATRDAHEQFF.

In its sample, this clonotype was seen many times. The rearrangement links TRBV10-2 to TRBJ2-3; D uncertain. Trimming shortened V by 3 bases and J by 4 bases, and 5 bases separated the two germline ends. Germline V gives CDR1 WSHSY, CDR2 SAAADI. CDR3 length equals 12 residues. The DNA for the CDR3 is TGCGCCAGCAGTGATGGGGCAGATACGCAGTATTTT. The encoded protein is CASSDGADTQYF.

Comments on this clonotype: This may be a read error, as it is one base from a much larger clone. The chain employs TRBV28 and TRBJ1-4; a weak D match, TRBD1 (6 bases). Germline CDR1 is MDHEN and CDR2 is SYDVKM. Trimming shortened V by 4 bases and J by 6 bases, and 27 bases separated the two germline ends. The CDR3 loop spans 19 amino acids. Written as DNA, the CDR3 is TGTGCCAGCAGTTCAACCACCCCAGGGGTCGCGTTACATCATGAAAAACTGTTTTTT. It yields the protein CASSSTTPGVALHHEKLFF.

A single count supports this clonotype. With a much larger clone just one base away, this may be a read error. The V call is TRBV30, the J call TRBJ1-5, with D hard to call. The CDR3 has 13 residues. From germline, CDR1 is GTSNPN and CDR2 SVGIG (reference sequence). CDR3 sequence reads: CAWGVGGDQPQHF. The CDR3 coding sequence is TGTGCCTGGGGTGTAGGCGGGGATCAGCCCCAGCATTTT.

The J gene is TRBJ1-4, the V gene TRBV10-2, with D possibly TRBD1 on 6 matching bases. This CDR3 region has 13 residues. V was shortened by 6 bases and J by 4 bases, with 9 bases between the two germline ends. CDR1 and CDR2 (germline): WSHSY, SAAADI. The CDR3 coding sequence is TGCGCCAGCAGCGGGGGGCGTAATGAAAAACTGTTTTTT. Translating gives CASSGGRNEKLFF.

This clonotype was observed many times. This chain joins TRBV15 and TRBJ2-4, with D perhaps TRBD1 or TRBD2 (5 bases each). CDR3 length: 13 residues. Trimming cost V 5 bases and J 8 bases, with 13 bases left between them. Germline V gene lookup returns CDR1 LNHNV and CDR2 YYDKDF (reference sequence). The CDR3 coding sequence is TGTGCCACCAGCTTTTTGAGGGGTGACATTCAGTACTTC. This codes for CATSFLRGDIQYF.

This clonotype was recorded at least ten times. This rearrangement joins TRBV12-3 or TRBV12-4 to TRBJ2-1; 10 nucleotides line up with TRBD2. This CDR3 comprises 18 residues. Unmatched junction bases numbered 13, after V lost 4 bases and J lost 4 bases. Written as DNA, the CDR3 is TGTGCCAGCAGTTACTCAGCGGGAGGGCAAGAACTGTACAATGAGCAGTTCTTC. Its protein product is CASSYSAGGQELYNEQFF.